This TCR beta chain is from a study of T cell responses to AZD1222 COVID-19 vaccine. Some clones are missing from TCRdb's copy, which holds only in-frame ones; the method was immunoSEQ multiplex PCR. The table has about 110,000 clones, about 87% seen once. The receptor was derived from an adult who received the AZD1222 COVID-19 vaccine. Sequencing used peripheral blood, obtained 28 days after the second AZD1222 dose.

The CDR3 spells CASSDPIREQSEPQHF. CDR3 nucleotides: TGTGCCAGCAGCGACCCTATCCGGGAACAATCTGAGCCCCAGCATTTT. The rearrangement joins TRBV6-2 or TRBV6-3 to TRBJ1-5; D gene ambiguous. Per germline, CDR1 MNHEY and CDR2 SVGEGT. V dropped 6 bases and J dropped 8 bases, with 23 bases sitting between them. The CDR3 has 16 residues.